This TCR beta chain was sequenced during a study of OX40 agonist ivuxolimab in advanced cancers. Overall study context: A history of anti-PD-1, anti-PD-L1 or anti-CTLA-4 therapy was acceptable, and roughly 40% had some.

There are 13 residues in the CDR3. The germline CDR1 and CDR2 sequences are SGHNT and YYREEE (reference sequence). V gave up 2 bases and J gave up 2 bases, with 7 bases separating them. The assay was immunoSEQ multiplex PCR, and TCRdb's table has in-frame clones only and misses some. The sample holds fewer than 35,000 clones, around 83% seen once. Regarding this clone: The antigen is not known.

Findings of the study overall: Averaging showed that CD8+ T cells had more expanded clones than CD4+ did. Not determined was the antigen specificity of the expanded peripheral T cells.

The sample consisted of CD4+ or CD8+ T cells sorted from blood, taken in a trial of the OX40 agonist ivuxolimab. The TCR was taken from an adult with an advanced solid tumor such as melanoma, head and neck, liver or kidney cancer. V is TRBV5-4 and J is TRBJ2-5; D gene ambiguous. The CDR3: CASSFDSQETQYF. The CDR3 DNA is TGTGCCAGCAGCTTTGACTCACAAGAGACCCAGTACTTC.